This paragraph covers one TCR beta chain sequence. This record belongs to a study of regulatory T cells in long-lasting Graves disease. Arm-PCR of CDR3 regions and iRepertoire HTBI primers were used to build TCR beta libraries. MiXCR was run by TCRdb on the multiplex PCR reads, yielding one entry per CDR3 protein. The profile shows roughly 450,000 distinct CDR3 sequences, less than 25% of them singletons. As for time point: persistent/refractory GD, antithyroid drugs over 5 years with positive TRAb. TCR sequences were obtained from RNA taken from PBMCs. In this cohort, patients came from an endocrinology department located in Xi'an, China. Germline loops: CDR1 SQVTM, CDR2 ANQGSEA. V was trimmed by 1 base and J by 4 bases, leaving 16 bases between them. This CDR3 region has 15 residues.

The material was peripheral blood mononuclear cells (PBMCs), obtained when the disease was refractory, from a patient treated with antithyroid drugs. This receptor was identified in a female donor with Graves disease. V usage is TRBV29-1 and J usage is TRBJ1-2; a possible D gene is TRBD1 (5 bases). Written as DNA, the CDR3 is TGCAGCGTTGAAGCCACAGGTTCTCTTCTCTATGGCTACACCTTC. This encodes CSVEATGSLLYGYTF.